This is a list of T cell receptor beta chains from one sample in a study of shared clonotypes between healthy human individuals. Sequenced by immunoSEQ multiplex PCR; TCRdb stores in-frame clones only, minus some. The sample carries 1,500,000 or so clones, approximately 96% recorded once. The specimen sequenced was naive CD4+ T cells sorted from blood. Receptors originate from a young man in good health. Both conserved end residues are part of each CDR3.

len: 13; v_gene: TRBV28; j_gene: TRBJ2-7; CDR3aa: CASSFSVLHEQYF
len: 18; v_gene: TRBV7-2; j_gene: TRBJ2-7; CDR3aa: CASSLASGRALGNHEQYF
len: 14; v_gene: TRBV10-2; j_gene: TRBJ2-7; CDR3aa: CASRGSAKKYEQYF
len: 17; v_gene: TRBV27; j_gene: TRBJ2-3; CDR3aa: CASSLWVVGSSTDTQYF
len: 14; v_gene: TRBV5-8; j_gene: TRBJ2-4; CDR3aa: CASSLVQGVNIQYF
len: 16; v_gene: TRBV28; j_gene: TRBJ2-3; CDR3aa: CASSGGLAGNTDTQYF
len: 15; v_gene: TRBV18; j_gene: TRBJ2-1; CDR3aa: CASSPQGPGGGEQFF
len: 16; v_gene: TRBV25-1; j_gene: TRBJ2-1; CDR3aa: CASSGRDRSSYNEQFF
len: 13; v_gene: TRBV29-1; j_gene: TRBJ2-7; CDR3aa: CSVLLGAVREQYF
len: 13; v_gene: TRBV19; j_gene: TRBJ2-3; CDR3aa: CASNGDSEDTQYF